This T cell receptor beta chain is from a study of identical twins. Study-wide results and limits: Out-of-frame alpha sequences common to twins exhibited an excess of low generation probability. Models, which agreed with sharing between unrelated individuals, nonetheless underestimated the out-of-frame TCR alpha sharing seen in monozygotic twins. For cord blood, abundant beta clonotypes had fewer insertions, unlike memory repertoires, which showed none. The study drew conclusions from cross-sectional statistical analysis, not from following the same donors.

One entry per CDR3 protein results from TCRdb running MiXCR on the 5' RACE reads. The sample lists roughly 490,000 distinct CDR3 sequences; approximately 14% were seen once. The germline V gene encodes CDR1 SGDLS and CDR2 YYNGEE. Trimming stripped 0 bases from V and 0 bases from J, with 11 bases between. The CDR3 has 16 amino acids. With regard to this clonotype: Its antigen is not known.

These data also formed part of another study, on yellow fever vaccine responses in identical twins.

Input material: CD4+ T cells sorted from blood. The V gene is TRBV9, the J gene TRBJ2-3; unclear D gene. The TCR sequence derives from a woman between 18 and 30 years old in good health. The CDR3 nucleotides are TGTGCCAGCAGCGTAGTTGATAGCTTGAGCACAGATACGCAGTATTTT. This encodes CASSVVDSLSTDTQYF.